This TCR beta chain comes out of a study of blood T cell repertoires in COVID-19. The overall study: Sites across the United States, Italy and Spain contributed samples from acute and convalescent COVID-19. T cells, B-cell-depleted T cells, or PBMCs provided the cDNA or gDNA that served as material.

Original methodology: Estimation of nucleated cell counts relied on the amplification of reference gene primers. The protocol was immunoSEQ multiplex PCR, while the TCRdb copy is restricted to in-frame clones and leaves out a portion. V and J calls plus clone size are reproduced from that table; the DNA served to infer D and trimming. The profile shows some 120,000 clones, around four fifths of them singletons. This CDR3 has 14 residues. V trimming: 4 bases; J trimming: 6 bases; junction bases outside the gene matches: 7. CDR1 and CDR2 (germline): LGHNA, YSLEER. The clonotype was recovered from a human donor in a cohort sampled during active COVID-19. Sequencing was done on a sample of peripheral blood. The chain uses TRBV4-3 and TRBJ2-7; 9 positions agree with TRBD1. In nucleotides, the CDR3 is TGCGCCAGCAGCCTACGGGACAGGGTTACCGAGCAGTACTTC. This gives the protein CASSLRDRVTEQYF.